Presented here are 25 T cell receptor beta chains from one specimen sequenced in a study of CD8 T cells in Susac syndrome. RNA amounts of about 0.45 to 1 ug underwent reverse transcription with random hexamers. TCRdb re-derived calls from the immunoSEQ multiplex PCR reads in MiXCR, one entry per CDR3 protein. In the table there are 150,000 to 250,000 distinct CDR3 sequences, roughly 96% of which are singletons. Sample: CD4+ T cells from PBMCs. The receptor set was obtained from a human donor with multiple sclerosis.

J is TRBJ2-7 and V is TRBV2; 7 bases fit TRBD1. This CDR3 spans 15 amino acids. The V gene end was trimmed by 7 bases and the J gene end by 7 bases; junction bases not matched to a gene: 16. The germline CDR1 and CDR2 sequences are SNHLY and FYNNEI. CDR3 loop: CASTQRDTGVREQYF. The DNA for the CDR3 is TGTGCCAGCACACAACGGGACACAGGGGTGAGGGAGCAGTACTTC. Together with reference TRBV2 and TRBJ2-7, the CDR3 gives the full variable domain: EPEVTQTPSHQVTQMGQEVILRCVPISNHLYFYWYRQILGQKVEFLVSFYNNEISEKSEIFDDQFSVERPDGSNFTLKIRSTKLEDSAMYFCASTQRDTGVREQYFGPGTRLTVT.

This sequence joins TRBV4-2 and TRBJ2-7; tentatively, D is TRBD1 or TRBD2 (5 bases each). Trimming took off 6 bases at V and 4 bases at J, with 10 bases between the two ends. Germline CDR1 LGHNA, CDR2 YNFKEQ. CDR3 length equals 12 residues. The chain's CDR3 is CASSPGRYEQYF. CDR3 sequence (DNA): TGTGCCAGCAGTCCAGGGAGATACGAGCAGTACTTC.

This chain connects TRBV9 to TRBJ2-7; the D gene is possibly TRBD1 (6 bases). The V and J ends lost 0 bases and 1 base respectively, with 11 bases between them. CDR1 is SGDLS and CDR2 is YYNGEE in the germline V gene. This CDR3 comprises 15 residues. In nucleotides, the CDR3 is TGTGCCAGCAGCGTAGGAGGGACACCTTCCTACGAGCAGTACTTC. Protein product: CASSVGGTPSYEQYF.

The CDR3 DNA is TGTGCCTGGAGGGGACCCGGGACAGCTTTGTCCGAGCAGTACTTC. Its protein is CAWRGPGTALSEQYF. The chain carries TRBV30 and TRBJ2-7; TRBD1 agrees at 7 bases. V lost 3 bases, J lost 6 bases, and 14 bases stayed unmatched. The CDR3 is 15 amino acids. Germline CDR1 reads GTSNPN; CDR2 reads SVGIG (reference sequence).

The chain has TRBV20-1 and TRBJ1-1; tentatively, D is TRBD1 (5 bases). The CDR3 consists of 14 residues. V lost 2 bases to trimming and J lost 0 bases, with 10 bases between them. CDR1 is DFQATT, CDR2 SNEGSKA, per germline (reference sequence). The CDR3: CSARKGALNTEAFF. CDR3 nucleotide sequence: TGCAGTGCTAGAAAAGGGGCGCTGAACACTGAAGCTTTCTTT.

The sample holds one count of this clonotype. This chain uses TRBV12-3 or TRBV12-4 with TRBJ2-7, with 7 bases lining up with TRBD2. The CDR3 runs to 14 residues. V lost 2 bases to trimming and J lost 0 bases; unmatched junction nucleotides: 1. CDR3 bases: TGTGCCAGCAGTTTACGGGAGGTCTCCTACGAGCAGTACTTC. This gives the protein CASSLREVSYEQYF.

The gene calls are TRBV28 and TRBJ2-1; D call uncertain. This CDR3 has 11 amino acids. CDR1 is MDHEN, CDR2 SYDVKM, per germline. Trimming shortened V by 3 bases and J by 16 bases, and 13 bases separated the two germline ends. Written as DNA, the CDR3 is TGTGCCAGCAGTTTCCGCCTCGATTTCTTCTTC. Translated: CASSFRLDFFF.

The CDR3 DNA reads TGTGCCACCAGTGAAGCGACAGCCACAGATACGCAGTATTTT. This translates into CATSEATATDTQYF. This chain uses TRBV24-1 with TRBJ2-3, with a tentative D call TRBD1 (5 bases). Deletions cut 4 bases from V and 2 bases from J, with 9 bases between. The germline CDR1 and CDR2 sequences are KGHDR and SFDVKD. The CDR3 sequence is 14 residues long.

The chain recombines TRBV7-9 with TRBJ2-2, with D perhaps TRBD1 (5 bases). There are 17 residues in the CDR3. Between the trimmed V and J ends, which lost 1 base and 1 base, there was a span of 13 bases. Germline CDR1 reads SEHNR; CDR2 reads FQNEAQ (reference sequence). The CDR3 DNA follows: TGTGCCAGCAGCTTAGGGGGCTCCAGCTGGAACACCGGGGAGCTGTTTTTT. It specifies CASSLGGSSWNTGELFF.

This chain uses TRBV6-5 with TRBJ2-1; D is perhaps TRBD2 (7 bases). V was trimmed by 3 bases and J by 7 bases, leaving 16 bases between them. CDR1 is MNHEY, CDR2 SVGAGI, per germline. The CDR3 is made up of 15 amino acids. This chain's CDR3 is CASSYRGRAWNEQFF. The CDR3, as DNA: TGTGCCAGCAGTTATAGGGGGAGGGCTTGGAATGAGCAGTTCTTC.

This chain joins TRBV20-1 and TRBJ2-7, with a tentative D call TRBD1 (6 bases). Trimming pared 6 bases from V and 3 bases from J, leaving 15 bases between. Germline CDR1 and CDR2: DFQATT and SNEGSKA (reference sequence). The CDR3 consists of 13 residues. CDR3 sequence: CSAFPGHYYEQYF. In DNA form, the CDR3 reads TGCAGTGCGTTTCCGGGACACTACTACGAGCAGTACTTC.

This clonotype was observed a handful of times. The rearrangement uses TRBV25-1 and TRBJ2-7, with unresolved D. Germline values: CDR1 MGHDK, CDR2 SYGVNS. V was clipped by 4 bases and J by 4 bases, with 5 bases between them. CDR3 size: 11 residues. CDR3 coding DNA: TGTGCCAGCAGTGGTGGGTACGAGCAGTACTTC. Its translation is CASSGGYEQYF.

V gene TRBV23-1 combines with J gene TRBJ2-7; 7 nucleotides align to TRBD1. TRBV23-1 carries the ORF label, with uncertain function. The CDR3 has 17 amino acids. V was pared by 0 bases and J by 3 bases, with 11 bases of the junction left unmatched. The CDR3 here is CASSQSKKGTAFYEQYF. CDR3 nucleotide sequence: TGCGCCAGCAGTCAATCCAAGAAGGGGACAGCCTTCTACGAGCAGTACTTC.

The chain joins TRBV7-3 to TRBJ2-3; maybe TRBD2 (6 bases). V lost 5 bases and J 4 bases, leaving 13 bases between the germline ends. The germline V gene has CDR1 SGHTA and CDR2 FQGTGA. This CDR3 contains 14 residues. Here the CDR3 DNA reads TGTGCCAGCAGCGTCTCCGGGACTGCAGATACGCAGTATTTT. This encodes CASSVSGTADTQYF.

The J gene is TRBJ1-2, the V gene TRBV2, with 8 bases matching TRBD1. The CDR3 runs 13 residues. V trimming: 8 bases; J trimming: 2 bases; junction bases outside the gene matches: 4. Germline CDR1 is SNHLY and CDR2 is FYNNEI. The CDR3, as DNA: TGTGCCAGCGGGGGACAGGCGAACTATGGCTACACCTTC. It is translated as CASGGQANYGYTF.

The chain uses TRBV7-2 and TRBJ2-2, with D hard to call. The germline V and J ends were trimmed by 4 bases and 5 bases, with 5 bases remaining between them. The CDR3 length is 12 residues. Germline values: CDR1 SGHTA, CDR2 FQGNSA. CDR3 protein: CASSSRTGELFF. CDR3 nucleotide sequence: TGTGCCAGCAGCTCCCGGACCGGGGAGCTGTTTTTT.

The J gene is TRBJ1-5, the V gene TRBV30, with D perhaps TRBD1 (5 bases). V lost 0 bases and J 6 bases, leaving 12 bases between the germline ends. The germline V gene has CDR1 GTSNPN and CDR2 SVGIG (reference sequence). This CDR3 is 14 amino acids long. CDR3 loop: CAWSVGALGQPQHF. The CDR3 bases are TGTGCCTGGAGTGTAGGGGCCCTGGGTCAGCCCCAGCATTTT. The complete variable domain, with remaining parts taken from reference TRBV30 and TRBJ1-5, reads SQTIHQWPATLVQPVGSPLSLECTVEGTSNPNLYWYRQAAGRGLQLLFYSVGIGQISSEVPQNLSASRPQDRQFILSSKKLLLSDSGFYLCAWSVGALGQPQHFGDGTRLSIL.

This CDR3 reads CASHSSGANVLTF. The CDR3, as DNA: TGTGCCAGTCACAGCTCTGGGGCCAACGTCCTGACTTTC. The chain employs TRBV18 and TRBJ2-6; D uncertain. The CDR3 runs to 13 residues. Trimming left V 9 bases short and J 0 bases short, with 6 bases between. Germline V CDR1 and CDR2: KGHSH, LQKENI.

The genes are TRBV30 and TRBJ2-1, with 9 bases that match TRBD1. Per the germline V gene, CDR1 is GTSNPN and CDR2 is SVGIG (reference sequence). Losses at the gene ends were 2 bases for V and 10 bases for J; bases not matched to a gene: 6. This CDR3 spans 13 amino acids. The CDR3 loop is CAWSQTGGEEQFF. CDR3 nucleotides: TGTGCCTGGAGTCAGACAGGGGGAGAGGAGCAGTTCTTC.

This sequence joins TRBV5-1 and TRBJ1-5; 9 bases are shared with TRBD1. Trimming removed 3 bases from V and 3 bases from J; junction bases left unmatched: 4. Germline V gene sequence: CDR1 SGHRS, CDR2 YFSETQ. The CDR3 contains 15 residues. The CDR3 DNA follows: TGCGCCAGCAGCTCCGGGACAGGGCTCAATCAGCCCCAGCATTTT. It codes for CASSSGTGLNQPQHF.

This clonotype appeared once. The CDR3 here is CATRPTADTSTGELFF. CDR3 DNA: TGTGCCACCAGACCTACAGCGGACACCAGCACCGGGGAGCTGTTTTTT. This chain joins TRBV24-1 and TRBJ2-2; D tentatively fits TRBD1 or TRBD2 (5 bases each). The CDR3 contains 16 residues. Trimming stripped 7 bases from V and 4 bases from J, with 18 bases between. The germline V gene has CDR1 KGHDR and CDR2 SFDVKD.

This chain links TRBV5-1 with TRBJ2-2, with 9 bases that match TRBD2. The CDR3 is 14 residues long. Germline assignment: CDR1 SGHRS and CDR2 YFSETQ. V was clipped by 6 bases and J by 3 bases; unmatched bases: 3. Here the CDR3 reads CASNKREDTGELFF. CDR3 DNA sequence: TGCGCCAGCAATAAGCGGGAGGACACCGGGGAGCTGTTTTTT.

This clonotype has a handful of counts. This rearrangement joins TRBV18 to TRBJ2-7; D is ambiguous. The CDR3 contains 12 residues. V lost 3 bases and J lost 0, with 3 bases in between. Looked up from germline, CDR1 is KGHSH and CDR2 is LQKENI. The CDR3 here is CASSPGSYEQYF. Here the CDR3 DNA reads TGTGCCAGCTCACCGGGCTCCTACGAGCAGTACTTC.

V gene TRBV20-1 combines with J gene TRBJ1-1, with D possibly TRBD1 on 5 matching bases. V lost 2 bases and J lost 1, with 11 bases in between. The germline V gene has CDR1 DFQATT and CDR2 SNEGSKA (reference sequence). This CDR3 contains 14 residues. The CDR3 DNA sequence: TGCAGTGCTAGACCACCGGGGGGGAACACTGAAGCTTTCTTT. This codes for CSARPPGGNTEAFF.

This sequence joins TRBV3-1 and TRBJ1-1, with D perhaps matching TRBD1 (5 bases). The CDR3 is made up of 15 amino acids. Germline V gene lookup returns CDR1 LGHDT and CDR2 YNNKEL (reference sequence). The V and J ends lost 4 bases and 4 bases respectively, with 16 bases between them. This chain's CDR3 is CASSPSPQGSTEAFF. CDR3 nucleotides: TGTGCCAGCAGCCCTAGCCCCCAGGGATCCACTGAAGCTTTCTTT. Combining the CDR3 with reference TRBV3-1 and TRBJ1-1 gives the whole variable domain DTAVSQTPKYLVTQMGNDKSIKCEQNLGHDTMYWYKQDSKKFLKIMFSYNNKELIINETVPNRFSPKSPDKAHLNLHINSLELGDSAVYFCASSPSPQGSTEAFFGQGTRLTVV.